These T cell receptor beta chains were read from a single sample in a study of cytomegalovirus exposure and HLA in healthy donors. The method was immunoSEQ multiplex PCR; TCRdb's version includes in-frame clones alone and lacks a portion of them. In the table there are about 160,000 clones, around 76% of which are singletons. The sample taken for sequencing was PBMCs. These TCRs come from a man aged 55-75 years in good health and CMV-seronegative. CDR3s include the opening cysteine and the closing phenylalanine or tryptophan. Fields, in order: J gene, V gene, CDR3 protein.

j_call: TRBJ2-7
v_call: TRBV7-2
cdr3_aa: CASSLAVAGAYEQYF

j_call: TRBJ2-1
v_call: TRBV15
cdr3_aa: CATSTPGGGLSSYNEQFF

j_call: TRBJ2-7
v_call: TRBV6-5
cdr3_aa: CASSYWGLAGDEQYF

j_call: TRBJ2-5
v_call: TRBV6-1
cdr3_aa: CASRASQGSQETQYF

j_call: TRBJ2-5
v_call: TRBV7-9
cdr3_aa: CASSPPFGTEETQYF

j_call: TRBJ2-4
v_call: TRBV4-1
cdr3_aa: CASSRMSPSGLAKNIQYF

j_call: TRBJ1-1
v_call: TRBV7-9
cdr3_aa: CASRGAGLNTEAFF

j_call: TRBJ2-7
v_call: TRBV27
cdr3_aa: CASSLISGASYEQYF

j_call: TRBJ2-4
v_call: TRBV4-1
cdr3_aa: CASRSGKGKNIQYF

j_call: TRBJ1-3
v_call: TRBV4-1
cdr3_aa: CASSQGPGTTSGNTIYF

j_call: TRBJ1-2
v_call: TRBV30
cdr3_aa: CAWSVRTTGGYTF

j_call: TRBJ2-1
v_call: TRBV7-3
cdr3_aa: CASSSGLADYNEQFF

j_call: TRBJ2-5
v_call: TRBV27
cdr3_aa: CASSWDRDETQYF

j_call: TRBJ2-2
v_call: TRBV12-5
cdr3_aa: CASRSGSDTGELFF

j_call: TRBJ2-7
v_call: TRBV25-1
cdr3_aa: CASSFQGSIHEQYF

j_call: TRBJ1-2
v_call: TRBV7-3
cdr3_aa: CASSSGQGADGGYTF

j_call: TRBJ2-4
v_call: TRBV29-1
cdr3_aa: CSVVEGNIQYF

j_call: TRBJ2-7
v_call: TRBV6-1
cdr3_aa: CASTYGGTNSYEQYF

j_call: TRBJ1-2
v_call: TRBV7-2
cdr3_aa: CASSLGGQGKSYGYTF

j_call: TRBJ1-2
v_call: TRBV29-1
cdr3_aa: CSVGQGPVGYGYTF

j_call: TRBJ1-2
v_call: TRBV27
cdr3_aa: CASSPYVVRGRGGYTF

j_call: TRBJ2-1
v_call: TRBV4-3
cdr3_aa: CASSQGPYSYNEQFF